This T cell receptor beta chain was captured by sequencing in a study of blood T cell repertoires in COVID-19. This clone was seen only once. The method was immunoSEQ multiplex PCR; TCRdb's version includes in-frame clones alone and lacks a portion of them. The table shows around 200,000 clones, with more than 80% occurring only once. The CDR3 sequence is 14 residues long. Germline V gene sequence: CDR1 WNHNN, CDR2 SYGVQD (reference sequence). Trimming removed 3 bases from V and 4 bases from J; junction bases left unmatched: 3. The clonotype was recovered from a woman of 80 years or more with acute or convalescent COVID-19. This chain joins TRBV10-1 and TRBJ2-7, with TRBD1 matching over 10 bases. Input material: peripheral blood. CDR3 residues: CASSDRDRGYEQYF. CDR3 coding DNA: TGCGCCAGCAGTGATCGGGACAGGGGATACGAGCAGTACTTC.